This is a list of T cell receptor beta chains from one sample in a study of T cell responses to AZD1222 COVID-19 vaccine. Measured with immunoSEQ multiplex PCR; TCRdb has only the in-frame clones, and not every one. The table has about 160,000 clones, approximately 94% seen once; the top ten hold approximately 5.5%. Sequencing used peripheral blood, obtained 28 days after the second AZD1222 dose. The source of these receptors is an adult who received the AZD1222 COVID-19 vaccine. Each CDR3 is given with its conserved first and last residue. The D gene is left open where the match is weak. The size entry is marked missing in some rows and otherwise reads once, few, many or a size class.

NA	NA	TRBV29-1	TRBJ1-2	TGCAGCGTTGAAGAGAAGGCCAGTAGAAGAGGCTACACCTTC	CSVEEKASRRGYTF
few	NA	TRBV7-2	TRBJ1-5	TGTGCCAGCAGCTTAAATTACAATCAGCCCCAGCATTTT	CASSLNYNQPQHF
NA	TRBD1	TRBV6-5	TRBJ2-7	TGTGCCAGCAGTTATCAGGGGGCGCAGGAGCAGTACTTC	CASSYQGAQEQYF
many	NA	TRBV28	TRBJ1-2	TGTGCCAGCAGTCCACAACAGGCAAAAGCTAACTATGGCTACACCTTC	CASSPQQAKANYGYTF
once	TRBD1	TRBV5-8	TRBJ2-7	TGTGCCAGCAGACACGGACAGGGTCGGTACGAGCAGTACTTC	CASRHGQGRYEQYF
NA	TRBD1	TRBV2	TRBJ1-2	TGTGCCAGCAGTCAACAGGGGTACTATGGCTACACCTTC	CASSQQGYYGYTF
NA	NA	TRBV18	TRBJ1-5	TGTGCCAGCTCAACGGGCCCTCGGCAGCCCCAGCATTTT	CASSTGPRQPQHF
NA	TRBD1	TRBV29-1	TRBJ1-1	TGCAGCGTTGATTCCCCGGGACAGGGGAGAAAAACTGAAGCTTTCTTT	CSVDSPGQGRKTEAFF
NA	NA	TRBV7-8	TRBJ2-1	TGTGCCAGCAGCGCCACAGCGACAGCGAGCTCCTACAATGAGCAGTTCTTC	CASSATATASSYNEQFF
NA	NA	TRBV4-2	TRBJ1-2	TGTGCCAGCAGCCTAAGGGGAGGGGAGGACTACACCTTC	CASSLRGGEDYTF
NA	NA	TRBV7-9	TRBJ2-7	TGTGCCAGCAGCATTGGGGGGCACACTAGGTACTTC	CASSIGGHTRYF
NA	TRBD2	TRBV4-3	TRBJ2-3	TGCGCCAGCAGCCCAAACCTAGCGGGTATCACAGATACGCAGTATTTT	CASSPNLAGITDTQYF
NA	NA	TRBV7-2	TRBJ2-3	TGTGCCAGCAGCTTAGAACGGGGTCCAGATACGCAGTATTTT	CASSLERGPDTQYF
NA	NA	TRBV28	TRBJ2-1	TGTGCCAGCAGTTACGGTGAGCAGTTCTTC	CASSYGEQFF
NA	NA	TRBV21-1	TRBJ1-6	TGTGCCAGCAGCCAAGTCGTCCCGGGACAGGGAAGCTCACCCCTCCACTTT	CASSQVVPGQGSSPLHF
NA	TRBD2	TRBV2	TRBJ2-5	TGTGCCAGCATTAGCGGGAGATCGGGCGAGACCCAGTACTTC	CASISGRSGETQYF
NA	NA	TRBV7-9	TRBJ2-7	TGTGCCAGCAGCCTGGTCTCCTACGAGCAGTACTTC	CASSLVSYEQYF
NA	NA	TRBV13	TRBJ2-1	TGTGCCAGCACCCTAAGCAAGGGGAAAAGAAGGCAGTTCTTC	CASTLSKGKRRQFF
NA	TRBD2	TRBV30	TRBJ2-3	TGTGCCTGGAGTCCTCGGACTAGCGGAGTCACAGATACGCAGTATTTT	CAWSPRTSGVTDTQYF
NA	NA	TRBV6-2/TRBV6-3	TRBJ1-2	TGTGCCAGCAGCAACAGGGATTGGTTTGCAAACTATGGCTACACCTTC	CASSNRDWFANYGYTF
NA	TRBD2	TRBV5-4	TRBJ2-1	TGTGCCAGCACCCCGGGGGGGACTAGCATCGGTGAGCAGTTCTTC	CASTPGGTSIGEQFF
NA	TRBD1	TRBV19	TRBJ1-1	TGTGCCAGTAGTAAAACCGGGACAGGGGGCTCTGAAGCTTTCTTT	CASSKTGTGGSEAFF
NA	TRBD1	TRBV18	TRBJ2-3	TGTGCCAGCTCACCACCCGGGACAGATCACAGCACAGATACGCAGTATTTT	CASSPPGTDHSTDTQYF
NA	NA	TRBV5-8	TRBJ2-3	TGTGCCAGCAGCTTGGGGACCGGGAACCACGGTACAGATACGCAGTATTTT	CASSLGTGNHGTDTQYF
NA	TRBD1	TRBV18	TRBJ1-1	TGTGCCAGCTCAGGACAGGGGGCCACTGAAGCTTTCTTT	CASSGQGATEAFF
NA	TRBD1	TRBV5-8	TRBJ1-5	TGTGCCAGCAGCCTCCAAAGACAGGGGGTCCAGCCCCAGCATTTT	CASSLQRQGVQPQHF
NA	TRBD1	TRBV29-1	TRBJ1-4	TGCAGCGTTGAAGAGGTGGGGGACAGCAAAAAAAAACTGTTTTTT	CSVEEVGDSKKKLFF
NA	NA	TRBV4-1	TRBJ1-2	TGCGCCAGCAGCCAAGAGGGGTTTGACTATGGCTACACCTTC	CASSQEGFDYGYTF
few	TRBD2	TRBV5-6	TRBJ2-7	TGTGCCAGCAGCTTTAGGGGCGGGAGCTCCTACGAGCAGTACTTC	CASSFRGGSSYEQYF
NA	NA	TRBV3-1/TRBV3-2	TRBJ2-7	TGTGCCAGCAGCCCACCGGGACTGGTCTTGCAGTACTTC	CASSPPGLVLQYF
NA	TRBD2	TRBV7-2	TRBJ2-2	TGTGCCAGCAGTCGGACTAGCGGGACCGGGGAGCTGTTTTTT	CASSRTSGTGELFF
NA	NA	TRBV4-1	TRBJ1-2	TGCGCCAGCAGCCGAATGTTAGACACCCACTATGGCTACACCTTC	CASSRMLDTHYGYTF
once	NA	TRBV5-6	TRBJ2-5	TGTGCCAGCAGCCCGAGAGGGAGAGAGACCCAGTACTTC	CASSPRGRETQYF
NA	NA	TRBV7-2	TRBJ1-2	TGTGCCAGCAGCTCCGACCCCTTTTCTAACTATGGCTACACCTTC	CASSSDPFSNYGYTF
NA	NA	TRBV27	TRBJ2-7	TGTGCCAGCAGTTCCGCCGGGACATCCCCTTACGAGCAGTACTTC	CASSSAGTSPYEQYF
NA	NA	TRBV7-2	TRBJ1-2	TGTGCCAGCAGCTTACAAATAGTAGGCAGAAACTATGGCTACACCTTC	CASSLQIVGRNYGYTF
NA	TRBD2	TRBV6-5	TRBJ2-1	TGTGCCAGCAGGACTAGCGGGGTCTACAATGAGCAGTTCTTC	CASRTSGVYNEQFF
NA	NA	TRBV5-1	TRBJ2-7	TGCGCCAGCAGCTTGGTCGGGGTGCGGGATAGCTCCTACGAGCAGTACTTC	CASSLVGVRDSSYEQYF
NA	NA	TRBV11-3	TRBJ2-1	TGTGCCAGCAGCATCGGACATGGGTACAATGAGCAGTTCTTC	CASSIGHGYNEQFF
NA	NA	TRBV11-2	TRBJ2-3	TGTGCCAGCAGCCATACGCAGAGGTCCGGGACGCCCACAGATACGCAGTATTTT	CASSHTQRSGTPTDTQYF
NA	TRBD2	TRBV24-1	TRBJ2-1	TGTGCCACCACCGGGACTAGCGGCAATGAGCAGTTCTTC	CATTGTSGNEQFF
NA	TRBD1	TRBV7-9	TRBJ1-6	TGTGCCAGCAGCGCACAGGGGTCTAATTCACCCCTCCACTTT	CASSAQGSNSPLHF
NA	TRBD2	TRBV4-1	TRBJ2-1	TGCGCCAGCAGCACTACGGGGGGGTTTGATGAGCAGTTCTTC	CASSTTGGFDEQFF
NA	NA	TRBV2	TRBJ1-1	TGTGCCAGCAAGGCGGACGTGAACACTGAAGCTTTCTTT	CASKADVNTEAFF
NA	NA	TRBV25-1	TRBJ1-2	TGTGCCAGCAGTGAATTAGGGACGTATGGCTACACCTTC	CASSELGTYGYTF